This T cell receptor (beta chain) was captured in a study of memory CD4+ T cells and cytomegalovirus serostatus. Single viable CD3+CD4+CD8-CD45RO+ cells were sorted as the memory CD4+ T cells. Serum IgG to CMV pp150, pp28, p38 and p52 defined serostatus. The germline V and J ends were trimmed by 7 bases and 9 bases, with 25 bases remaining between them. Germline lookup yields CDR1 LNHDA and CDR2 SQIVND (reference sequence). There are 16 residues in the CDR3. In the study's own analysis: After removing out-of-frame reads, around 2,000,000 distinct TCRbeta sequences remained. Data came from immunoSEQ multiplex PCR; TCRdb stores just in-frame clones and leaves some out. The V and J calls and the clone size are those of that table, but D and trimming were determined from the DNA. The data contain about 31,000 clones, around 76% of them singletons.

This TCR came from an adult in good health and CMV-seronegative. Some clones in this sample may be carry-over from other donors' samples. The chain carries TRBV19 and TRBJ2-1, with a weak D call TRBD1 (7 bases). Source material: memory CD4+ T cells from blood. The CDR3 loop is CASTRGGRQGNFEQFF. The CDR3 nucleotides are TGTGCCAGTACTCGAGGAGGGAGACAGGGCAACTTTGAGCAGTTCTTC.